This entry lists 19 T cell receptor beta chains sequenced from one sample in a study of blood T cell repertoires in COVID-19. TCRdb's copy holds only in-frame clones and misses some; the assay was immunoSEQ multiplex PCR. The data contain roughly 110,000 clones, approximately 89% of them singletons. Sequenced input: peripheral blood. The source is a middle-aged man with acute or convalescent COVID-19.

This chain joins TRBV3-1 (or the pseudogene TRBV3-2) and TRBJ1-2; 8 bases align to TRBD1. J gave up 8 bases and V 3 bases, and 8 bases lay outside the gene matches. The CDR3 has 14 amino acids. CDR1 is LGHDT, CDR2 YNNKEL, per germline (reference sequence). The CDR3 DNA sequence: TGTGCCAGCAGCCATAACAGGGGGGATCGGGGCTACACCTTC. It specifies CASSHNRGDRGYTF.

The genes are TRBV7-9 and TRBJ1-6; 7 nucleotides agree with TRBD1. Unmatched junction bases numbered 7, after V lost 5 bases and J lost 6 bases. Germline lookup yields CDR1 SEHNR and CDR2 FQNEAQ (reference sequence). The CDR3 is 15 amino acids. CDR3 DNA sequence: TGTGCCAGCAGCCGGGGGACAGATCCTAATTCACCCCTCCACTTT. Translating gives CASSRGTDPNSPLHF.

This chain connects TRBV3-1 (or the pseudogene TRBV3-2) to TRBJ2-3; tentatively, D is TRBD1 (5 bases). Germline-derived CDR1 and CDR2 are LGHDT and YNNKEL (reference sequence). The V end lost 1 base, the J end lost 2 bases, and 7 bases lay between the germline ends. The CDR3 sequence is 14 residues long. The CDR3 nucleotides read TGTGCCAGCAGCCAAGGCAGGGTCACAGATACGCAGTATTTT. Protein product: CASSQGRVTDTQYF.

In this sample, this clone turned up once. The chain links TRBV3-1 (or the pseudogene TRBV3-2) to TRBJ1-1, with no clear D. The germline CDR1 and CDR2 sequences are LGHDT and YNNKEL (reference sequence). The CDR3 runs to 18 residues. V was trimmed by 0 bases and J by 1 base, leaving 18 bases between them. The CDR3 sequence: CASSQDRVSAHGNTEAFF. In nucleotides, the CDR3 is TGTGCCAGCAGCCAAGATCGGGTCTCTGCTCATGGGAACACTGAAGCTTTCTTT.

The J gene is TRBJ2-5, the V gene TRBV9, with TRBD1 identical over 9 bases. After removal of 0 bases from V and 3 bases from J, the junction contained 9 bases not matched to a gene. Germline-derived CDR1 and CDR2 are SGDLS and YYNGEE. CDR3 length: 17 residues. CDR3 sequence (DNA): TGTGCCAGCAGCGTAGACCCCACAGGGGGCGCAAAAGAGACCCAGTACTTC. Its translation is CASSVDPTGGAKETQYF.

V and J are TRBV19 and TRBJ1-6; TRBD1 matches at 10 bases. V lost 2 bases to trimming and J lost 0 bases; unmatched junction nucleotides: 4. CDR3 length: 18 amino acids. Germline CDR1 is LNHDA and CDR2 is SQIVND (reference sequence). The CDR3 reads CASSIKGQGSSYNSPLHF. In nucleotides, the CDR3 is TGTGCCAGTAGTATAAAGGGACAGGGGAGCTCCTATAATTCACCCCTCCACTTT.

The chain couples TRBV9 to TRBJ2-2; D is possibly TRBD2 (6 bases). This CDR3 has 17 amino acids. Germline V gene lookup returns CDR1 SGDLS and CDR2 YYNGEE. V was pared by 0 bases and J by 2 bases, with 14 bases between. The CDR3 region has the DNA TGTGCCAGCAGCGTAGGTTTGATCGGGAGTAACACCGGGGAGCTGTTTTTT. It specifies CASSVGLIGSNTGELFF. Using reference TRBV9 and TRBJ2-2 for the parts outside the CDR3, the full variable domain is DSGVTQTPKHLITATGQRVTLRCSPRSGDLSVYWYQQSLDQGLQFLIQYYNGEERAKGNILERFSAQQFPDLHSELNLSSLELGDSALYFCASSVGLIGSNTGELFFGEGSRLTVL.

The gene calls are TRBV4-1 and TRBJ2-3; TRBD2 matches at 11 bases. The V gene end was trimmed by 4 bases and the J gene end by 1 base; junction bases not matched to a gene: 7. The germline gives CDR1 MGHRA, CDR2 YSYEKL. CDR3 size: 17 residues. CDR3 sequence reads: CASSLIVSGGGTDTQYF. In DNA, the CDR3 is TGCGCCAGCAGCCTCATTGTTAGCGGGGGGGGCACAGATACGCAGTATTTT.

The V call is TRBV7-9, the J call TRBJ2-3; D is perhaps TRBD2 (7 bases). The CDR3 sequence is 16 residues long. The V and J ends lost 5 bases and 4 bases respectively, with 19 bases between them. Germline CDR1 is SEHNR and CDR2 is FQNEAQ (reference sequence). CDR3 region: CASSPRGGGRADTQYF. The CDR3 DNA sequence: TGTGCCAGCAGCCCCCGTGGGGGGGGCCGGGCAGATACGCAGTATTTT.

This chain links TRBV7-9 with TRBJ2-2; 7 bases agree with TRBD2. This CDR3 comprises 13 residues. J was trimmed by 4 bases and V by 6 bases; bases with no gene match: 2. CDR1 and CDR2 (germline): SEHNR, FQNEAQ (reference sequence). CDR3 in amino acids: CASRRERTGELFF. CDR3 in DNA: TGTGCCAGCAGGCGGGAGCGCACCGGGGAGCTGTTTTTT.

The chain joins TRBV7-8 to TRBJ1-3; 7 nucleotides match TRBD1. CDR3 length: 15 amino acids. Germline CDR1 SGHVS, CDR2 FQNEAQ. The V segment lost 5 bases and the J segment 1 base; nucleotides outside the gene matches: 5. Here the CDR3 reads CASSTDRVSGNTIYF. DNA for the CDR3: TGTGCCAGCAGCACCGACAGGGTTTCTGGAAACACCATATATTTT.

The CDR3 reads CASSFQANTGELFF. CDR3 in DNA: TGTGCCAGCAGTTTTCAGGCGAACACCGGGGAGCTGTTTTTT. The V and J genes are TRBV27 and TRBJ2-2; unclear D gene. The length of the CDR3 is 14 residues. CDR1 MNHEY and CDR2 SMNVEV come from the germline V gene (reference sequence). The V gene lost 3 bases and the J gene lost 0 bases, with 5 bases spanning the gap.

The chain has TRBV28 and TRBJ2-7; 10 bases match TRBD2. The length of the CDR3 is 15 residues. In germline, CDR1 is MDHEN, CDR2 SYDVKM. V shed 7 bases and J 0 bases; nucleotides not matched to a gene: 6. The CDR3 DNA sequence: TGTGCCAGCAATCTATTAGCGGGAGGCTCCTACGAGCAGTACTTC. Its protein product is CASNLLAGGSYEQYF.

V is TRBV7-2 and J is TRBJ1-5; the match to TRBD1 covers 9 bases. The length of the CDR3 is 13 residues. Germline values: CDR1 SGHTA, CDR2 FQGNSA. V gave up 7 bases and J gave up 7 bases; unmatched junction bases: 5. This CDR3 reads CASTKTGGQPQHF. The CDR3 DNA reads TGTGCCAGCACCAAGACAGGGGGGCAGCCCCAGCATTTT.

For this clone: In the same sample, other DNA sequences code for this CDR3. The CDR3 nucleotides read TGCGCCAGCAGCTTGGGACAGGGTACTTACGGCTACACCTTC. It yields the protein CASSLGQGTYGYTF. The chain employs TRBV5-1 and TRBJ1-2, with TRBD1 matching over 7 bases. Germline CDR1 SGHRS, CDR2 YFSETQ. V lost 0 bases and J lost 8; bases outside the gene matches: 7. This CDR3 is 14 amino acids long.

The rearrangement joins TRBV18 to TRBJ2-5; 14 bases line up with TRBD2. The V gene's germline CDR1 is KGHSH and CDR2 LQKENI. This CDR3 is built from 17 residues. Losses at the gene ends were 5 bases for V and 2 bases for J; bases not matched to a gene: 7. The CDR3 loop reads CASSSRGLAGGQETQYF. Here the CDR3 DNA reads TGTGCCAGCTCATCAAGAGGACTAGCGGGAGGACAAGAGACCCAGTACTTC.

The V call is TRBV13, the J call TRBJ2-7; a weak D match, TRBD2 (6 bases). The V gene lost 4 bases and the J gene lost 2 bases, with 12 bases spanning the gap. The CDR3 has 14 residues. In germline, CDR1 is PRHDT, CDR2 FYEKMQ (reference sequence). The CDR3 DNA reads as TGTGCCAGCAGCTCTTCCGGGACTCCCTACGAGCAGTACTTC. Its protein is CASSSSGTPYEQYF.

V gene TRBV29-1 combines with J gene TRBJ1-2, with TRBD1 identical over 8 bases. The germline gives CDR1 SQVTM, CDR2 ANQGSEA. V dropped 4 bases and J dropped 4; count of bases not matched to a gene: 2. This CDR3 is 12 amino acids long. The CDR3 loop reads CSVVDRGYGYTF. The DNA of the CDR3 is TGCAGCGTTGTTGACAGGGGCTATGGCTACACCTTC.

V is TRBV10-1 and J is TRBJ1-2, with 7 bases fitting TRBD1. The V segment lost 3 bases and the J segment 5 bases; nucleotides outside the gene matches: 6. The CDR3 extends over 14 amino acids. Looked up from germline, CDR1 is WNHNN and CDR2 is SYGVQD (reference sequence). As DNA, the CDR3 is TGCGCCAGCAGTGACCCCGGCAGGGGGTATGGCTACACCTTC. Translation: CASSDPGRGYGYTF.